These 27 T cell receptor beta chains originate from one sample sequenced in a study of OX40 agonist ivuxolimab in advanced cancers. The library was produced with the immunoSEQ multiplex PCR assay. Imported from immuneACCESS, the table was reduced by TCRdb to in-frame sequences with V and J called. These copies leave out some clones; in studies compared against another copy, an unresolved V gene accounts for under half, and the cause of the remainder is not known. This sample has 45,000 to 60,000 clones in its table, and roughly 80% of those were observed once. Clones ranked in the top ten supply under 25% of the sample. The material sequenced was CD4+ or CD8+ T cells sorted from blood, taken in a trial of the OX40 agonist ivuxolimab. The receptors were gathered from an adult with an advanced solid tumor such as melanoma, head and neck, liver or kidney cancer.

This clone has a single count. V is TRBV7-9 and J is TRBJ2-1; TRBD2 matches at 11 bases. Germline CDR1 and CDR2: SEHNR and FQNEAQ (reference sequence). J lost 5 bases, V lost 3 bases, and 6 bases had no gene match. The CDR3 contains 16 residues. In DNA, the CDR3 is TGTGCCAGCAGCTTGTTAGCGGGAGGGCACGACAATGAGCAGTTCTTC. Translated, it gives CASSLLAGGHDNEQFF.

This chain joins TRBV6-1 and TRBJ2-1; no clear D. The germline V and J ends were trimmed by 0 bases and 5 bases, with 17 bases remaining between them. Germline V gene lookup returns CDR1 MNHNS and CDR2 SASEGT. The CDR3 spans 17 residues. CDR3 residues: CASSEAETRSLHNEQFF. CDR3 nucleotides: TGTGCCAGCAGTGAAGCGGAGACTCGTTCTCTACACAATGAGCAGTTCTTC.

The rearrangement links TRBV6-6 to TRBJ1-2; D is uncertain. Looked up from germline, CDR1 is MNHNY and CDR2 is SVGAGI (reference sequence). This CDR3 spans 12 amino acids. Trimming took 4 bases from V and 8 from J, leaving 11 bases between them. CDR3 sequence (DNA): TGTGCCAGCAGTTCTAACCCCGGAGGCTACACCTTC. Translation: CASSSNPGGYTF.

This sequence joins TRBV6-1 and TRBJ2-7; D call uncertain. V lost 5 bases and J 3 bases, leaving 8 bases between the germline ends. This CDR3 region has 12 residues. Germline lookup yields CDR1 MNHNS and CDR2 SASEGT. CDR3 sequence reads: CASSFPGYEQYF. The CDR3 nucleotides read TGTGCCAGCAGTTTTCCGGGCTACGAGCAGTACTTC.

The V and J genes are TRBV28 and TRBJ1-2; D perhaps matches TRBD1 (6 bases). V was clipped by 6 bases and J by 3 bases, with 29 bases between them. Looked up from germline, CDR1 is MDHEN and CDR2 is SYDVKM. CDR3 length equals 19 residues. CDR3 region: CASSPPIGWGGAKYYGYTF. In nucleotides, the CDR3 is TGTGCCAGCAGCCCCCCCATAGGGTGGGGGGGGGCGAAGTACTATGGCTACACCTTC.

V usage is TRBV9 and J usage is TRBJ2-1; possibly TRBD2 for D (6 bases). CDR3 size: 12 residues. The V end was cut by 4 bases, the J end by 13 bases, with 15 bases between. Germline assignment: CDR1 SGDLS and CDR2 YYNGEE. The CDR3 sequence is CASSSGTSDQFF. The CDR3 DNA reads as TGTGCCAGCAGCTCCGGGACTTCAGACCAGTTCTTC.

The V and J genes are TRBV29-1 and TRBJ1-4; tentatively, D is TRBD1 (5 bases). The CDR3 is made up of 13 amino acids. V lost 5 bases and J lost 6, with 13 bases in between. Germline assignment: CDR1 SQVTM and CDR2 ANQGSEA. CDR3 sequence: CSVSPGSDEKLFF. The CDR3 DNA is TGCAGCGTTTCCCCAGGGAGTGATGAAAAACTGTTTTTT.

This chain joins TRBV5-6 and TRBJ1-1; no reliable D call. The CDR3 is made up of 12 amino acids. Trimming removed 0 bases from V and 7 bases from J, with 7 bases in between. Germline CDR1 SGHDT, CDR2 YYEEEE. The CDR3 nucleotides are TGTGCCAGCAGCTTGGCCGTAGGTGAAGCTTTCTTT. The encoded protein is CASSLAVGEAFF.

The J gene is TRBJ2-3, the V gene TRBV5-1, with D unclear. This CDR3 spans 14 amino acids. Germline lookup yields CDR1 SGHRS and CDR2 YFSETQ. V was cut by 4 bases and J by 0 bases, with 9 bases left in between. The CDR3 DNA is TGCGCCAGCAGCCCCTACGGGAGCACAGATACGCAGTATTTT. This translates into CASSPYGSTDTQYF.

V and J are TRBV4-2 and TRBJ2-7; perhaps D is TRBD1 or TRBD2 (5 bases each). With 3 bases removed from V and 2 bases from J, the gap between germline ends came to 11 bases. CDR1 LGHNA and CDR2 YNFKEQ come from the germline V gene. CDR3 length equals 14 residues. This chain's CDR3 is CASSQGTIAYEQYF. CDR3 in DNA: TGTGCCAGCAGCCAGGGGACCATCGCCTACGAGCAGTACTTC.

DNA of the CDR3: TGTGCCAGCACAGTACAGTTTGGATCCACTGAAGCTTTCTTT. Amino acid sequence: CASTVQFGSTEAFF. The rearrangement uses TRBV27 and TRBJ1-1; no clear D gene. This CDR3 spans 14 amino acids. V was trimmed by 7 bases and J by 4 bases, leaving 16 bases between them. From germline, CDR1 is MNHEY and CDR2 SMNVEV (reference sequence).

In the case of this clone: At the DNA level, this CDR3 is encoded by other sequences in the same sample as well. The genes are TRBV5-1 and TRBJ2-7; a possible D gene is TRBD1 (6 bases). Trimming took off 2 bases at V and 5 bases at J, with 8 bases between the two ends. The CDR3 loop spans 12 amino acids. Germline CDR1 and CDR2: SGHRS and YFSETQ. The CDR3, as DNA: TGCGCCAGCAGCTTTACAGGGAACGAGCAGTACTTC. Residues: CASSFTGNEQYF. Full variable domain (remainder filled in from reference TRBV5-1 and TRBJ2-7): KAGVTQTPRYLIKTRGQQVTLSCSPISGHRSVSWYQQTPGQGLQFLFEYFSETQRNKGNFPGRFSGRQFSNSRSEMNVSTLELGDSALYLCASSFTGNEQYFGPGTRLTVT.

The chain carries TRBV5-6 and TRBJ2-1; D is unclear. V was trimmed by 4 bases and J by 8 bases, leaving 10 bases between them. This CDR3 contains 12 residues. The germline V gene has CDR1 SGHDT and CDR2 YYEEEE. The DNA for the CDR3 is TGTGCCAGCAGCGGCTGGGTCGATGAGCAGTTCTTC. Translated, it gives CASSGWVDEQFF.

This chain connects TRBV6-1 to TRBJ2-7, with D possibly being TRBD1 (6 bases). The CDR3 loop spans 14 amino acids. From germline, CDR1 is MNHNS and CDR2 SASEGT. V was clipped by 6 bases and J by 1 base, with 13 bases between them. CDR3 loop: CASRRTADSYEQYF. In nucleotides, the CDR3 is TGTGCCAGCAGGCGGACAGCCGATTCCTACGAGCAGTACTTC.

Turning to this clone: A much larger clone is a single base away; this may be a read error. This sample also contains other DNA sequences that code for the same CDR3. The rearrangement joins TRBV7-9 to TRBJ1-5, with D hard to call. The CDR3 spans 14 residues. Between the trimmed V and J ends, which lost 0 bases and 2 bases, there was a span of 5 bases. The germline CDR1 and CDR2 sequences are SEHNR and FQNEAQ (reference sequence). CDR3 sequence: CASSLAGGNQPQHF. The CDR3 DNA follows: TGTGCCAGCAGCTTAGCAGGAGGCAATCAGCCCCAGCATTTT.

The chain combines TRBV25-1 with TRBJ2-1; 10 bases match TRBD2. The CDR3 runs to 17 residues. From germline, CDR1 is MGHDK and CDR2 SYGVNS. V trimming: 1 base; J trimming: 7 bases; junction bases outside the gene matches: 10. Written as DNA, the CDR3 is TGTGCCAGCAGTGAATTAAGCACTCTAGCGGGAGTGAATGAGCAGTTCTTC. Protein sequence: CASSELSTLAGVNEQFF.

The CDR3 DNA sequence: TGCGCCAGCAGCCACGAGGGGGAGGTTTACAATGAGCAGTTCTTC. Translated, it gives CASSHEGEVYNEQFF. This chain connects TRBV4-3 to TRBJ2-1; D tentatively fits TRBD1 or TRBD2 (6 bases each). Per the germline V gene, CDR1 is LGHNA and CDR2 is YSLEER. The CDR3 is 15 amino acids. Trimming shortened V by 3 bases and J by 4 bases, and 13 bases separated the two germline ends.

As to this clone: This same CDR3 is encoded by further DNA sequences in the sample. The CDR3 loop reads CASSPGQGYEQYF. CDR3 DNA sequence: TGTGCCAGCAGCCCCGGACAGGGGTACGAGCAGTACTTC. The chain joins TRBV14 to TRBJ2-7; 9 positions agree with TRBD1. CDR1 is SGHDN, CDR2 FVKESK, per germline. The trim removed 4 bases at V and 4 bases at J, leaving 2 bases unmatched. The CDR3 contains 13 residues.

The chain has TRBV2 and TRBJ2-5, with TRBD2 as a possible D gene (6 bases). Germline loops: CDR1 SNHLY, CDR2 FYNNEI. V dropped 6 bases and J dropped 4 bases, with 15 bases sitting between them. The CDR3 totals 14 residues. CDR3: CASSRGFGGETQYF. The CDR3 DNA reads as TGTGCCAGCAGCCGGGGGTTCGGGGGAGAGACCCAGTACTTC.

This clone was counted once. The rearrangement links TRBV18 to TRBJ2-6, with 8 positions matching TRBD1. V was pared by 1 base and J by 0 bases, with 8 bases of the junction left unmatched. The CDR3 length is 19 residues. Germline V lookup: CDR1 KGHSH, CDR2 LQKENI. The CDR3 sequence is CASSPLETGAFSGANVLTF. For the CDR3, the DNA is TGTGCCAGCTCACCACTCGAGACAGGGGCTTTCTCTGGGGCCAACGTCCTGACTTTC.

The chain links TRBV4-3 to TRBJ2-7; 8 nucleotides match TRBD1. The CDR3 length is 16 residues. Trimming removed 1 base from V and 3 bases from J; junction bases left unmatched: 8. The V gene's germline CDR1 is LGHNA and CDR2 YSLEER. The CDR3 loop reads CASSQVYGQGFYEQYF. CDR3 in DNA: TGCGCCAGCAGCCAAGTATACGGACAGGGTTTCTACGAGCAGTACTTC.

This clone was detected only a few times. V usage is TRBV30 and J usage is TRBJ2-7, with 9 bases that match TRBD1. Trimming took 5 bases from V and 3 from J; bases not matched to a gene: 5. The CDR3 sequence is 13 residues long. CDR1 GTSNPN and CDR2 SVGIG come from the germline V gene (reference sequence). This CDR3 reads CAWGTGNGYEQYF. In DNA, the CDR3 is TGTGCCTGGGGGACAGGGAATGGCTACGAGCAGTACTTC.

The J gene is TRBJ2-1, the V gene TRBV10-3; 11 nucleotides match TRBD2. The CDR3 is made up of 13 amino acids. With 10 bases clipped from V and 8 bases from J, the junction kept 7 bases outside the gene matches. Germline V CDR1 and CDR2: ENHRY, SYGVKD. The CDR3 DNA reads TGTGCCAGCGAAATAGCGGGAGGGGATGAGCAGTTCTTC. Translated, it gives CASEIAGGDEQFF.

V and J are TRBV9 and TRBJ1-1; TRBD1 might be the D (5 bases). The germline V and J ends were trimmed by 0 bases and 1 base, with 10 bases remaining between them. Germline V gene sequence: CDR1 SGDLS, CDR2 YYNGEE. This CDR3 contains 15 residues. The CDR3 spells CASSVAAGRNTEAFF. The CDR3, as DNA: TGTGCCAGCAGCGTAGCGGCAGGGAGGAACACTGAAGCTTTCTTT.

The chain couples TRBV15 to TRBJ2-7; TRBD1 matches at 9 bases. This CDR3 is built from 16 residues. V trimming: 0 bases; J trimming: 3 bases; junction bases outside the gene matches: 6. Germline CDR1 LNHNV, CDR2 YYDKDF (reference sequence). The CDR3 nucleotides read TGTGCCACCAGCAGAGATGTAAGGGACAGGGACTACGAGCAGTACTTC. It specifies CATSRDVRDRDYEQYF. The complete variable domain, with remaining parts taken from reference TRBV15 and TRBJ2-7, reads DAMVIQNPRYQVTQFGKPVTLSCSQTLNHNVMYWYQQKSSQAPKLLFHYYDKDFNNEADTPDNFQSRRPNTSFCFLDIRSPGLGDTAMYLCATSRDVRDRDYEQYFGPGTRLTVT.

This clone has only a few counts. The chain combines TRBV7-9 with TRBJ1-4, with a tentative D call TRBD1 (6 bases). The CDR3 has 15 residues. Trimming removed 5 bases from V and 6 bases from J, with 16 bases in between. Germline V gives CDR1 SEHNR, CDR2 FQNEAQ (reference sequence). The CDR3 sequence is CASSENRDNYEKLFF. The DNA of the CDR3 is TGTGCCAGCAGCGAAAACCGGGACAACTATGAAAAACTGTTTTTT.

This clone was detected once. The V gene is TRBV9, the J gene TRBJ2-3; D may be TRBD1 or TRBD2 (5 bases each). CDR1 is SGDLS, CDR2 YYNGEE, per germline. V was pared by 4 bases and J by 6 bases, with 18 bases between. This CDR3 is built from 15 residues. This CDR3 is CASSPGGTPGDTQYF. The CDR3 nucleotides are TGTGCCAGCAGCCCCGGTGGGACGCCTGGGGATACGCAGTATTTT. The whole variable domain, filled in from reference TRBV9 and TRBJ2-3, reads DSGVTQTPKHLITATGQRVTLRCSPRSGDLSVYWYQQSLDQGLQFLIQYYNGEERAKGNILERFSAQQFPDLHSELNLSSLELGDSALYFCASSPGGTPGDTQYFGPGTRLTVL.